This T cell receptor (beta chain) was obtained from a study of cytomegalovirus exposure and HLA in healthy donors. Germline CDR1 and CDR2: MNHEY and SVGAGI. CDR3 length: 16 residues. V was cut by 4 bases and J by 1 base, with 16 bases left in between. The primer mix had 60 Vbeta and 13 Jbeta primers. Data came from immunoSEQ multiplex PCR; TCRdb stores just in-frame clones and leaves some out. The table includes approximately 140,000 clones, 84% detected once. The genes are TRBV6-5 and TRBJ1-2; perhaps TRBD1 as D (5 bases). The sample consisted of PBMCs. This TCR came from a man between 45 and 60 years old in good health and CMV-seronegative. The CDR3 reads CASSFGQGLHNYGYTF. CDR3 bases: TGTGCCAGCAGTTTCGGTCAGGGTCTGCATAACTATGGCTACACCTTC.